The clone carrying this T cell receptor beta chain was picked up many times. This record belongs to a study of neurological immune-mediated disorders. One entry per CDR3 protein results from TCRdb running MiXCR on the 5' RACE reads. Among around 50,000 distinct CDR3 sequences listed, approximately 17% were seen once. Germline CDR1 and CDR2: MDHEN and SYDVKM. V was pared by 7 bases and J by 1 base, with 10 bases between. The CDR3 runs to 13 residues. The sequence was collected from a man aged 60 to 75 in good health. The sequenced material came from PBMCs. The gene calls are TRBV28 and TRBJ2-5; D not certain. The CDR3 protein is CASTPPGQETQYF. The CDR3 coding sequence is TGTGCCAGCACCCCTCCAGGCCAAGAGACCCAGTACTTC.